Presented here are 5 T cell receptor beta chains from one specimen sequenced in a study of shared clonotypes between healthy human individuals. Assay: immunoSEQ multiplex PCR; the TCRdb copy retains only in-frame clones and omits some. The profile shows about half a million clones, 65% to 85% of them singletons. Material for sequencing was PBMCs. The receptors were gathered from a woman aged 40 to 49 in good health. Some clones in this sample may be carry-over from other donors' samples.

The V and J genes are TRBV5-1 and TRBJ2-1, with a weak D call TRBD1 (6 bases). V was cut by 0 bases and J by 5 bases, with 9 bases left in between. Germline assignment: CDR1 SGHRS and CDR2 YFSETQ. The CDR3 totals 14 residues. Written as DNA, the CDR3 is TGCGCCAGCAGCTTGGGGGACAACCACAATGAGCAGTTCTTC. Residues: CASSLGDNHNEQFF.

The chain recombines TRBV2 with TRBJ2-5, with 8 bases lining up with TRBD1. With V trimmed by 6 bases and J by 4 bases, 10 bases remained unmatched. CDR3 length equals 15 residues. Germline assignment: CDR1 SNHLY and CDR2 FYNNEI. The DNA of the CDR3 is TGTGCCAGCAGCGTCCAGGGGGCGCCTGGAGAGACCCAGTACTTC. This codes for CASSVQGAPGETQYF.

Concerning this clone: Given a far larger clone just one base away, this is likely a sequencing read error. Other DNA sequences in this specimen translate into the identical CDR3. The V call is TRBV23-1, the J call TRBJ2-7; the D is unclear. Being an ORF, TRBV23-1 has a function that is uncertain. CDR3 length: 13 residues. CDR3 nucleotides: TGCGCTAGCATTGAAGGGATCCCCTACGAGCAGTACTTC. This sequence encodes CASIEGIPYEQYF.

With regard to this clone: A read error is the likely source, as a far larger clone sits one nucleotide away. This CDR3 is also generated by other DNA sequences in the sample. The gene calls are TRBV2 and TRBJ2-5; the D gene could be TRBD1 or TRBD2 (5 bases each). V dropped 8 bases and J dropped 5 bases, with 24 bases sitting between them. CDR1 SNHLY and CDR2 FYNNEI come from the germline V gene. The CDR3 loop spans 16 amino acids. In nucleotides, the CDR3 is TGTGCCAGCGGGAAGGGGTCACGGGACCAAGGGGAGACCCAGTACTTC. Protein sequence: CASGKGSRDQGETQYF.

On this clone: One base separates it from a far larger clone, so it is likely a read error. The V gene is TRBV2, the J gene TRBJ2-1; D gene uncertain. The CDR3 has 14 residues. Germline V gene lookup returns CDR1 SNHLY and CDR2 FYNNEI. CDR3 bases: TGTGCCAGCCTCTCCCCTACGTCCTACAATGATCAGTTCTTC. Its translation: CASLSPTSYNDQFF.